Each of the 9 T cell receptor beta chains below was sequenced from the same sample in a study of Ad26.COV2.S vaccination and SARS-CoV-2 variants. This table comes from immunoSEQ multiplex PCR, and its TCRdb copy is limited to in-frame clones, with some not included. This sample carries approximately 350,000 clones, about four fifths of them seen once, and the ten largest clones take more than 7%. Treatment denoted: over 15 received Ad26.COV2.S at low or high dose, single or two shots; roughly five received placebo; per-sample allocation not given. Day 63 after the first vaccine or placebo injection was the time point for sampling. The sequenced sample was peripheral blood, obtained in a trial of Ad26.COV2.S vaccine versus placebo. The receptors derive from a person aged 18-65 years who received the Ad26.COV2.S COVID-19 vaccine or a placebo.

This rearrangement joins TRBV5-6 to TRBJ1-2; D is undetermined. The CDR3 is made up of 14 amino acids. The germline V and J ends were trimmed by 5 bases and 1 base, with 12 bases remaining between them. CDR1 is SGHDT and CDR2 is YYEEEE in the germline V gene. The CDR3 coding sequence is TGTGCCAGCAGGTTAGACCTTATTAACTATGGCTACACCTTC. Protein: CASRLDLINYGYTF. Using reference TRBV5-6 and TRBJ1-2 for the parts outside the CDR3, the full variable domain is DAGVTQSPTHLIKTRGQQVTLRCSPKSGHDTVSWYQQALGQGPQFIFQYYEEEERQRGNFPDRFSGHQFPNYSSELNVNALLLGDSALYLCASRLDLINYGYTFGSGTRLTVV.

The chain joins TRBV20-1 to TRBJ1-1; D unclear. CDR1 and CDR2 from the germline V gene are DFQATT and SNEGSKA (reference sequence). CDR3 size: 11 residues. Trimming took 5 bases from V and 1 from J, leaving 5 bases between them. The CDR3 region has the DNA TGCAGTGCTCCCCCGAACACTGAAGCTTTCTTT. Protein sequence: CSAPPNTEAFF.

The V gene is TRBV12-5, the J gene TRBJ2-3; TRBD2 is a possible D gene (5 bases). Germline CDR1 LGHNT, CDR2 FRNRAP. V lost 7 bases, J lost 5 bases, and 10 bases lay in between. There are 12 residues in the CDR3. The CDR3 is CASEHGGDTQYF. CDR3 coding DNA: TGTGCTAGTGAACACGGAGGAGATACGCAGTATTTT.

The rearrangement uses TRBV12-3 or TRBV12-4 and TRBJ2-1; no definite D call. The CDR3 is 11 amino acids. V shed 5 bases and J shed 10 bases, with 9 bases lying between them. The CDR3 spells CASSPSREQFF. The DNA of the CDR3 is TGTGCCAGCAGTCCGAGTAGGGAGCAGTTCTTC.

The rearrangement joins TRBV7-2 to TRBJ2-1; 13 nucleotides match TRBD2. Germline V gene sequence: CDR1 SGHTA, CDR2 FQGNSA. The CDR3 spans 16 residues. The junction had 6 bases not matched to a gene; V was cut back by 5 bases and J by 5 bases. The CDR3 DNA follows: TGTGCCAGCAGCCTCCGACTAGCGGGGGGCAACAATGAGCAGTTCTTC. It encodes CASSLRLAGGNNEQFF.

The chain employs TRBV6-4 and TRBJ1-2, with D hard to call. V was clipped by 1 base and J by 7 bases, with 7 bases between them. The germline V gene has CDR1 MRHNA and CDR2 SNTAGT. The CDR3 runs to 12 residues. The CDR3 here is CASSDYWSGYTF. CDR3 bases: TGTGCCAGCAGTGACTATTGGAGTGGCTACACCTTC.

The rearrangement joins TRBV28 to TRBJ1-1, with D tentatively TRBD1 (6 bases). The V and J ends lost 3 bases and 6 bases respectively, with 14 bases between them. The CDR3 covers 14 residues. The V gene's germline CDR1 is MDHEN and CDR2 SYDVKM. Here the CDR3 reads CASSLSQGRAEAFF. The CDR3 bases are TGTGCCAGCAGTTTGTCACAGGGTAGGGCTGAAGCTTTCTTT.

This clone was recorded only once. This chain joins TRBV5-6 and TRBJ1-1; 9 bases map to TRBD1. Germline assignment: CDR1 SGHDT and CDR2 YYEEEE. The ends lost 4 bases at V and 3 bases at J; junction bases unmatched: 7. The CDR3 contains 15 residues. CDR3 region: CASSDTGTGHTEAFF. The CDR3 nucleotides read TGTGCCAGCAGCGATACCGGGACAGGGCACACTGAAGCTTTCTTT. The complete variable domain, with remaining parts taken from reference TRBV5-6 and TRBJ1-1, reads DAGVTQSPTHLIKTRGQQVTLRCSPKSGHDTVSWYQQALGQGPQFIFQYYEEEERQRGNFPDRFSGHQFPNYSSELNVNALLLGDSALYLCASSDTGTGHTEAFFGQGTRLTVV.

This clone was picked up one time. J is TRBJ1-2 and V is TRBV6-5; D is unclear. Trimming shortened V by 2 bases and J by 4 bases, and 5 bases separated the two germline ends. CDR1 MNHEY and CDR2 SVGAGI come from the germline V gene. The CDR3 length is 12 residues. CDR3 region: CASSYDGYGYTF. DNA of the CDR3: TGTGCCAGCAGTTACGACGGCTATGGCTACACCTTC.